This is a list of T cell receptor beta chains from one sample in a study. TCRdb independently ran MiXCR on the 5' RACE reads; one entry per CDR3 protein. The sample consists of about 34,000 distinct CDR3 sequences, roughly 24% of them appearing once. The sequencing input was naive CD4+ T cells sorted from a lymph node. These receptors all stem from a female donor with breast cancer. The CDR3 runs from the conserved cysteine through the conserved F or W. Each record gives: J gene, clone size, V gene, D gene, CDR3 length, CDR3 DNA, CDR3 protein. The D gene is left open where the match is weak. Clone size is stated in some rows and not others, as once, few, many or a class when expanded.

>TRBJ1-1|few|TRBV12-3/TRBV12-4|TRBD1|13
TGTGCCAGCAGTCAAGGGACAGATCTTGAAGCTTTCTTT
CASSQGTDLEAFF
>TRBJ2-7|.|TRBV4-1|TRBD1|14
TGCACCAGCAGCCACGGGACAGGGGGCTACGAGCAGTACTTC
CTSSHGTGGYEQYF
>TRBJ2-7|few|TRBV7-9|TRBD1|16
TGTGCCAGCAGCCACTTCCGGGACAGGAAAACCTACGAGCAGTACTTC
CASSHFRDRKTYEQYF
>TRBJ1-1|few|TRBV27|TRBD1|17
TGTGCCAGCAGTCTACGGGACAGGGACTGGGGGAACACTGAAGCTTTCTTT
CASSLRDRDWGNTEAFF
>TRBJ2-7|.|TRBV7-2|TRBD1|14
TGTGCCAGCAGCCACCGGGACAGAGGAGACGAGCAGTACTTC
CASSHRDRGDEQYF
>TRBJ1-1|medium-sized|TRBV25-1|.|11
TGTGCCAGCAGGGCCTTCACTGAAGCTTTCTTT
CASRAFTEAFF
>TRBJ2-5|.|TRBV5-1|.|13
TGCGCCAGCAGCTTGGGAGCGGAGGAGACCCAGTACTTC
CASSLGAEETQYF
>TRBJ2-7|few|TRBV4-2|TRBD2|18
TGTGCCAGCAGCCTCCGGGGGGGCCTTAGCGGGGGCCCCGAGGAGCAGTACTTC
CASSLRGGLSGGPEEQYF
>TRBJ1-5|few|TRBV6-2/TRBV6-3|.|13
TGTGCCAGCAGACCCAGGGTGGGTCAGCCCCAGCATTTT
CASRPRVGQPQHF
>TRBJ2-7|.|TRBV28|.|13
TGTGCCAGCAACTATGGGGGATCCTACGAGCAGTACTTC
CASNYGGSYEQYF
>TRBJ2-2|.|TRBV4-2|TRBD1|17
TGTGCCAGCAGCCAAGATTTGGGGACAGGAAGTGCCGGGGAGCTGTTTTTT
CASSQDLGTGSAGELFF
>TRBJ2-7|many|TRBV4-1|.|15
TGCGCCAGCAGCCAAGTCAGCAGTAGCTCCTACGAGCAGTACTTC
CASSQVSSSSYEQYF
>TRBJ2-6|few|TRBV30|.|14
TGTGCCTGGAAGGACCGCTCTGGGGCCAACGTCCTGACTTTC
CAWKDRSGANVLTF
>TRBJ2-1|few|TRBV4-2|.|16
TGTGCCAGCGGCCAAGTAGGAACTAGCTCCAACAATGAGCAGTTCTTC
CASGQVGTSSNNEQFF
>TRBJ2-7|.|TRBV7-6|.|13
TGTGCCAGCAGATCGAGGCACGGCGGGGAGCAGTACTTC
CASRSRHGGEQYF
>TRBJ2-3|.|TRBV3-1|.|15
TGTGCCAGCAGCCCGGGTAGTCCTAGCACAGATACGCAGTATTTT
CASSPGSPSTDTQYF
>TRBJ2-7|medium-sized|TRBV6-5|TRBD2|12
TGTGCCAGCAGAGCGGGGGACTACGAGCAGTACTTC
CASRAGDYEQYF
>TRBJ2-7|few|TRBV20-1|TRBD2|15
TGCAGTGCTAGATCCTTAGCGGGTACGGGCTACGAGCAGTACTTC
CSARSLAGTGYEQYF
>TRBJ2-7|many|TRBV4-3|.|15
TGCGCCAGCAGCCAGGCATGGGGGGCGTCCTACGAGCAGTACTTC
CASSQAWGASYEQYF
>TRBJ2-3|medium-sized|TRBV7-2|.|14
TGTGCCAGCAGCTTGGCCCCTAGCACAGATACGCAGTATTTT
CASSLAPSTDTQYF
>TRBJ1-6|.|TRBV3-1|.|15
TGTGCCAGCAGCCCCGGAGCTCCAGGCGATTCACCCCTCCACTTT
CASSPGAPGDSPLHF
>TRBJ2-5|few|TRBV7-9|.|13
TGTGCCAGCAGCTTAGCGAGGGTTGAGACCCAGTACTTC
CASSLARVETQYF
>TRBJ2-3|.|TRBV5-1|.|15
TGCGCCAGCAGCTTGTTGCGGGGAAGCACAGATACGCAGTATTTT
CASSLLRGSTDTQYF
>TRBJ2-1|many|TRBV20-1|.|15
TGCAGTGCTAGAGATGCGAGACCGGGTAGCGATGAGCAGTTCTTC
CSARDARPGSDEQFF
>TRBJ1-1|.|TRBV6-1|.|14
TGTGCCAGCAGTGTCACCGGGGGGGAAACTGAAGCTTTCTTT
CASSVTGGETEAFF
>TRBJ1-3|.|TRBV7-9|.|14
TGTGCCAGCAGCCCTGACACATCTGGAAACACCATATATTTT
CASSPDTSGNTIYF
>TRBJ1-4|many|TRBV4-1|TRBD1|15
TGCGCCAGCAGCCAAGTGGCAGGGGGTAATGAAAAACTGTTTTTT
CASSQVAGGNEKLFF
>TRBJ1-5|many|TRBV12-3/TRBV12-4|.|13
TGTGCCAGCAGTTTAGGGGAGGAACAGCCCCAGCATTTT
CASSLGEEQPQHF
>TRBJ2-7|.|TRBV5-5|TRBD1|14
TGTGCCAGCAGCATTGGGACAGCCTCCTACGAGCAGTACTTC
CASSIGTASYEQYF
>TRBJ1-3|.|TRBV12-3/TRBV12-4|.|14
TGTGCCAGCAGAACAGGGCTCTCTGGAAACACCATATATTTT
CASRTGLSGNTIYF
>TRBJ1-5|.|TRBV7-2|.|12
TGTGCCAGCAGCAGATACAATCAGCCCCAGCATTTT
CASSRYNQPQHF
>TRBJ2-3|.|TRBV27|TRBD2|15
TGTGCCAGCAGTTCCGGACTAGCGGTCACAGATACGCAGTATTTT
CASSSGLAVTDTQYF
>TRBJ2-1|.|TRBV6-5|.|14
TGTGCCAGCAGTTACGTAGCTGGCGGCAATGAGCAGTTCTTC
CASSYVAGGNEQFF
>TRBJ2-3|few|TRBV9|.|15
TGTGCCAGCAGCGTGGAGACTGGGGCCTGGGATACGCAGTATTTT
CASSVETGAWDTQYF
>TRBJ2-5|few|TRBV7-9|.|15
TGTGCCAGCAGCTTAGTGGGAGACCCCCAAGAGACCCAGTACTTC
CASSLVGDPQETQYF
>TRBJ2-7|few|TRBV6-1|.|14
TGTGCCAGCAGTGAAGCGCTCGGGTCCTACGAGCAGTACTTC
CASSEALGSYEQYF
>TRBJ1-2|many|TRBV12-3/TRBV12-4|TRBD1|13
TGTGCCAGCAGCCCGGACAGGGTTAGCGGCTACACCTTC
CASSPDRVSGYTF
>TRBJ2-1|.|TRBV24-1|TRBD2|16
TGTGCCACCAGTGACGCCACTAGCGGGACCTACAATGAGCGGTTCTTC
CATSDATSGTYNERFF
>TRBJ2-1|few|TRBV9|.|15
TGTGCCAGCAGCGCCGGCCAGCAGAGCTACAATGAGCAGTTCTTC
CASSAGQQSYNEQFF
>TRBJ2-2|.|TRBV27|.|14
TGTGCCAGCGGTTTTCGGGAAGGCACCGGGGAGCTGTTTTTT
CASGFREGTGELFF
>TRBJ2-1|.|TRBV7-2|TRBD2|16
TGTGCCAGCAGCATCGACGGGACTAGTCTCTACAATGAGCAGTTCTTC
CASSIDGTSLYNEQFF
>TRBJ2-2|.|TRBV9|TRBD2|15
TGTGCCAGCAGCGTATCGGGACTAGGCACCGGGGAGCTGTTTTTT
CASSVSGLGTGELFF
>TRBJ1-1|.|TRBV7-2|TRBD1|14
TGTGCCAGCAGACCACCCGGGACAGGGGCTGAAGCTTTCTTT
CASRPPGTGAEAFF
>TRBJ2-7|many|TRBV12-3/TRBV12-4|.|14
TGTGCCAGCAGTCGGCAGGGGTTGGGGTACGAGCAGTACTTC
CASSRQGLGYEQYF
>TRBJ1-3|few|TRBV25-1|.|15
TGTGCCAGCAGTTCAGTGACATTCTCTGGAAACACCATATATTTT
CASSSVTFSGNTIYF
>TRBJ1-5|many|TRBV5-1|.|15
TGCGCCAGCAGCTTGGAAGGGGCTAGCAATCAGCCCCAGCATTTT
CASSLEGASNQPQHF
>TRBJ1-1|many|TRBV4-1|TRBD1|14
TGCGCCAGCAGCACGCGGACAGGGAACACTGAAGCTTTCTTT
CASSTRTGNTEAFF
>TRBJ2-2|.|TRBV7-9|.|16
TGTGCCAGCAGCTTAGCTCAGGGAATCAACACCGGGGAGCTGTTTTTT
CASSLAQGINTGELFF
>TRBJ1-2|many|TRBV6-6|TRBD1|18
TGTGCCAGCAGTATGGGACAGGGGGCTCCCCGCTTATATTATGGCTACACCTTC
CASSMGQGAPRLYYGYTF
>TRBJ2-7|few|TRBV5-5|TRBD2|16
TGTGCCAGCAGCTTGGATCGCGGGAGAACTTACTCCGAGCAGTACTTC
CASSLDRGRTYSEQYF
>TRBJ2-2|many|TRBV12-3/TRBV12-4|.|13
TGTGCCAGCAGTTTAGTCGACACCGGGGAGCTGTTTTTT
CASSLVDTGELFF
>TRBJ1-6|.|TRBV5-1|.|15
TGCGCCAGCAGCCCGGAGCTGGGAGGTGGTTCACCCCTCCACTTT
CASSPELGGGSPLHF